A selection of T cell receptor beta chains follows, all from one sample in a study of PD-1 blockade in mismatch repair-deficient tumors. The method was immunoSEQ multiplex PCR; TCRdb's version includes in-frame clones alone and lacks a portion of them. This sample has roughly 70,000 clones, with almost 80% found just once. This material consisted of peripheral blood, taken 2 weeks after starting pembrolizumab. These TCRs come from an adult with mismatch repair-deficient cancer. Each CDR3 is given with its conserved first and last residue. The order of the fields is clone size, D gene, V gene, J gene, CDR3 protein, CDR3 DNA. The D gene is left open where the match is weak. Size is stated for part of the rows, as once, few or many counts, or as a class when the clone is expanded.

size: -; D: -; V: TRBV2; J: TRBJ1-2; CDR3: CASSEGSNSYGYTF; DNA: TGTGCCAGCAGTGAGGGGTCAAATAGCTATGGCTACACCTTC
size: once; D: -; V: TRBV30; J: TRBJ1-5; CDR3: CAWTGGGQPQHF; DNA: TGTGCCTGGACGGGGGGGGGTCAGCCCCAGCATTTT
size: -; D: -; V: TRBV30; J: TRBJ1-1; CDR3: CAWSISYQAEAFF; DNA: TGTGCCTGGAGCATCAGTTACCAGGCCGAAGCTTTCTTT
size: -; D: -; V: TRBV4-1; J: TRBJ2-3; CDR3: CASSQERGLYTDTQYF; DNA: TGCGCCAGCAGCCAAGAAAGGGGACTGTACACAGATACGCAGTATTTT
size: -; D: -; V: TRBV7-9; J: TRBJ1-2; CDR3: CASSLAGPYGYTF; DNA: TGTGCCAGCAGCTTAGCCGGGCCCTATGGCTACACCTTC
size: -; D: -; V: TRBV19; J: TRBJ2-7; CDR3: CASSSGWWEDQEEQYF; DNA: TGTGCCAGTAGTAGTGGTTGGTGGGAGGACCAGGAAGAGCAGTACTTC
size: -; D: -; V: TRBV28; J: TRBJ2-7; CDR3: CASTTSSRRYEQYF; DNA: TGTGCCAGCACAACCTCTAGCAGACGCTACGAGCAGTACTTC
size: -; D: -; V: TRBV21-1; J: TRBJ1-1; CDR3: CASSKLKGKGQSTEAFF; DNA: TGTGCCAGCAGCAAACTTAAGGGAAAGGGGCAGTCCACTGAAGCTTTCTTT
size: -; D: -; V: TRBV11-3; J: TRBJ2-1; CDR3: CASSFATAGNEQFF; DNA: TGTGCCAGCAGCTTCGCCACCGCCGGTAATGAGCAGTTCTTC
size: many; D: TRBD1; V: TRBV9; J: TRBJ1-1; CDR3: CASSDDRDEAFF; DNA: TGTGCCAGCAGCGACGACAGGGATGAAGCTTTCTTT
size: -; D: -; V: TRBV4-3; J: TRBJ1-1; CDR3: CASSQGLRDLSEAFF; DNA: TGCGCCAGCAGCCAAGGCCTTAGGGACTTATCTGAAGCTTTCTTT
size: -; D: TRBD1; V: TRBV7-8; J: TRBJ1-1; CDR3: CASSWTGPNTEAFF; DNA: TGTGCCAGCAGCTGGACAGGGCCCAACACTGAAGCTTTCTTT
size: -; D: -; V: TRBV19; J: TRBJ2-1; CDR3: CASTNEGYNEQFF; DNA: TGTGCCAGTACCAACGAGGGTTACAATGAGCAGTTCTTC
size: few; D: TRBD2; V: TRBV7-6; J: TRBJ2-7; CDR3: CASSMRTSGIYEQYF; DNA: TGTGCCAGCAGCATGCGGACTAGCGGGATATACGAGCAGTACTTC
size: few; D: TRBD1; V: TRBV2; J: TRBJ1-2; CDR3: CASSDDRESPRHHYGYTF; DNA: TGTGCCAGCAGCGACGACAGGGAATCTCCTCGACATCACTATGGCTACACCTTC
size: -; D: -; V: TRBV7-2; J: TRBJ1-2; CDR3: CASSFKEATF; DNA: TGTGCCAGCAGCTTCAAAGAGGCAACCTTC
size: medium-sized; D: -; V: TRBV27; J: TRBJ2-2; CDR3: CASSLLYGGPTGELFF; DNA: TGTGCCAGCAGTTTATTGTATGGCGGGCCGACCGGGGAGCTGTTTTTT
size: -; D: -; V: TRBV5-4; J: TRBJ2-1; CDR3: CASSLRDRGMYNEQFF; DNA: TGTGCCAGCAGCTTGAGGGATCGCGGGATGTACAATGAGCAGTTCTTC
size: -; D: TRBD2; V: TRBV4-1; J: TRBJ2-7; CDR3: CASSQIRLAGFYEQYF; DNA: TGCGCCAGCAGCCAAATCCGGCTAGCGGGCTTCTACGAGCAGTACTTC
size: -; D: -; V: TRBV27; J: TRBJ1-1; CDR3: CASSFGGSTEAFF; DNA: TGTGCCAGCAGTTTCGGGGGAAGTACTGAAGCTTTCTTT
size: -; D: TRBD2; V: TRBV11-3; J: TRBJ2-5; CDR3: CASSRGTSGRGGETQYF; DNA: TGTGCCAGCAGCCGGGGGACTAGCGGGAGAGGTGGGGAGACCCAGTACTTC
size: -; D: -; V: TRBV5-1; J: TRBJ2-3; CDR3: CASSSRPAGDTQYF; DNA: TGCGCCAGCAGCTCCCGACCCGCCGGAGATACGCAGTATTTT
size: few; D: -; V: TRBV18; J: TRBJ1-1; CDR3: CASSDDLNTEAFF; DNA: TGTGCCAGCTCAGATGACTTGAACACTGAAGCTTTCTTT
size: few; D: -; V: TRBV6-5; J: TRBJ1-2; CDR3: CASSYGRGLGDYGYTF; DNA: TGTGCCAGCAGTTATGGCAGGGGCCTGGGAGACTATGGCTACACCTTC
size: -; D: TRBD1; V: TRBV19; J: TRBJ2-7; CDR3: CASSIKGQGLTYEQYF; DNA: TGTGCCAGTAGTATCAAGGGACAGGGATTAACCTACGAGCAGTACTTC
size: few; D: -; V: TRBV6-1; J: TRBJ1-5; CDR3: CASSEAKKAQPQHF; DNA: TGTGCCAGCAGTGAAGCGAAGAAGGCGCAGCCCCAGCATTTT
size: -; D: -; V: TRBV15; J: TRBJ1-5; CDR3: CATSRDWEPQHF; DNA: TGTGCCACCAGCAGAGATTGGGAACCCCAGCATTTT
size: -; D: -; V: TRBV18; J: TRBJ2-2; CDR3: CASSPLVGTGELFF; DNA: TGTGCCAGCTCACCCCTGGTAGGCACCGGGGAGCTGTTTTTT
size: -; D: -; V: TRBV18; J: TRBJ1-3; CDR3: CASSPVTVSSGNTIYF; DNA: TGTGCCAGCTCACCTGTTACAGTAAGCTCAGGAAACACCATATATTTT
size: -; D: TRBD2; V: TRBV5-4; J: TRBJ2-7; CDR3: CASSLLAGYEQYF; DNA: TGTGCCAGCAGCTTGCTAGCGGGCTACGAGCAGTACTTC
size: -; D: -; V: TRBV7-9; J: TRBJ1-1; CDR3: CASGRNTEAFF; DNA: TGTGCCAGCGGCAGGAACACTGAAGCTTTCTTT
size: -; D: TRBD1; V: TRBV5-1; J: TRBJ1-1; CDR3: CASSLATGMKNTEAFF; DNA: TGCGCCAGCAGCTTGGCGACAGGGATGAAGAACACTGAAGCTTTCTTT
size: -; D: -; V: TRBV11-2; J: TRBJ2-1; CDR3: CASSLDPDVNEQFF; DNA: TGTGCCAGCAGCTTAGATCCCGACGTGAATGAGCAGTTCTTC
size: -; D: TRBD2; V: TRBV6-6; J: TRBJ2-7; CDR3: CASSFASGASYEQYF; DNA: TGTGCCAGCAGTTTCGCTAGCGGGGCGTCCTACGAGCAGTACTTC
size: -; D: TRBD2; V: TRBV27; J: TRBJ2-3; CDR3: CASSLNVPGTRGTDTQYF; DNA: TGTGCCAGCAGTTTAAACGTCCCAGGGACTAGGGGGACAGATACGCAGTATTTT
size: -; D: -; V: TRBV12-5; J: TRBJ1-3; CDR3: CASGSGVLGNTIYF; DNA: TGTGCTAGTGGTTCTGGGGTCCTTGGAAACACCATATATTTT
size: -; D: -; V: TRBV4-1; J: TRBJ1-5; CDR3: CASSQVRSNQPQHF; DNA: TGCGCCAGCAGCCAAGTGCGAAGCAATCAGCCCCAGCATTTT
size: -; D: TRBD1; V: TRBV6-5; J: TRBJ2-7; CDR3: CASSGTALEQYF; DNA: TGTGCCAGCAGCGGGACAGCGCTGGAGCAGTACTTC
size: -; D: TRBD1; V: TRBV29-1; J: TRBJ2-5; CDR3: CSVVVGRRGETQYF; DNA: TGCAGCGTTGTCGTTGGGCGCAGGGGGGAGACCCAGTACTTC
size: -; D: TRBD2; V: TRBV18; J: TRBJ2-1; CDR3: CASSHTGTSAYNEQFF; DNA: TGTGCCAGCTCACACACCGGGACTAGCGCCTACAATGAGCAGTTCTTC
size: -; D: -; V: TRBV7-2; J: TRBJ2-4; CDR3: CASSPGRLAKNIQYF; DNA: TGTGCCAGCAGCCCCGGGCGGCTAGCCAAAAACATTCAGTACTTC
size: -; D: -; V: TRBV6-1; J: TRBJ1-2; CDR3: CASSERAGDNYGYTF; DNA: TGTGCCAGCAGTGAAAGGGCAGGGGATAACTATGGCTACACCTTC
size: -; D: -; V: TRBV7-8; J: TRBJ1-1; CDR3: CASSQSGGPNTEAFF; DNA: TGTGCCAGCAGCCAATCGGGGGGGCCGAACACTGAAGCTTTCTTT
size: -; D: -; V: TRBV11-2; J: TRBJ2-7; CDR3: CASSFGGGGYEQYF; DNA: TGTGCCAGCAGCTTTGGGGGAGGGGGCTACGAGCAGTACTTC
size: -; D: -; V: TRBV10-1; J: TRBJ2-7; CDR3: CASSGARGEQYF; DNA: TGCGCCAGCAGCGGGGCCCGGGGCGAGCAGTACTTC
size: once; D: -; V: TRBV6-1; J: TRBJ1-1; CDR3: CASSSDNTEAFF; DNA: TGTGCCAGCAGCTCGGACAACACTGAAGCTTTCTTT
size: -; D: -; V: TRBV28; J: TRBJ1-1; CDR3: CASTFRDGNTEAFF; DNA: TGTGCCAGCACATTTAGGGACGGCAACACTGAAGCTTTCTTT
size: -; D: -; V: TRBV6-4; J: TRBJ2-5; CDR3: CASSTGNAQETQYF; DNA: TGTGCCAGCAGTACAGGGAACGCCCAAGAGACCCAGTACTTC
size: once; D: -; V: TRBV6-5; J: TRBJ1-2; CDR3: CASSYTQGLSYGYTF; DNA: TGTGCCAGCAGTTACACGCAGGGTCTGAGCTATGGCTACACCTTC
size: -; D: TRBD2; V: TRBV19; J: TRBJ2-7; CDR3: CASSLRDYAVYEQYF; DNA: TGTGCCAGTAGTCTCCGGGACTACGCCGTCTACGAGCAGTACTTC